The 3 T cell receptor beta chains below all came from one sample that was sequenced in a study of blood T cell repertoires in COVID-19. The protocol was immunoSEQ multiplex PCR, while the TCRdb copy is restricted to in-frame clones and leaves out a portion. The data hold some 130,000 clones, with over 65% observed a single time. Material: PBMCs or T cells enriched from blood (not recorded which). These receptors came from a woman aged 45-59 years who had recovered from COVID-19.

V usage is TRBV5-1 and J usage is TRBJ1-5; D is possibly TRBD1 (5 bases). V gave up 2 bases and J gave up 3 bases, with 12 bases separating them. The CDR3 is 15 residues long. The germline V gene encodes CDR1 SGHRS and CDR2 YFSETQ. Here the CDR3 DNA reads TGCGCCAGCAGCTTAGGGGAACACGACAATCAGCCCCAGCATTTT. It codes for CASSLGEHDNQPQHF.

The V gene is TRBV7-6, the J gene TRBJ1-2; D is possibly TRBD1 (5 bases). The CDR3 extends over 13 amino acids. Germline V gene data show CDR1 as SGHVS and CDR2 as FNYEAQ. V gave up 5 bases and J gave up 5 bases, with 12 bases separating them. CDR3 nucleotide sequence: TGTGCCAGCAGCCCAGGGTTAGTGTATGGCTACACCTTC. Its protein product is CASSPGLVYGYTF.

The chain carries TRBV2 and TRBJ2-5; tentatively, D is TRBD1 (5 bases). Germline values: CDR1 SNHLY, CDR2 FYNNEI. V was trimmed by 8 bases and J by 2 bases, leaving 15 bases between them. This CDR3 spans 14 amino acids. The CDR3 sequence is CASGSDRFQETQYF. CDR3 bases: TGTGCCAGCGGATCTGACAGATTTCAAGAGACCCAGTACTTC.